Presented here are 15 T cell receptor beta chains from one specimen sequenced in a study of blood T cell repertoires in COVID-19. The data were produced by immunoSEQ multiplex PCR, yet TCRdb's version contains in-frame clones alone and is incomplete. Here the sample spans fewer than 300,000 clones, around 79% being singletons. The sample consisted of peripheral blood. Receptors originate from a woman of 80 years or more with acute or convalescent COVID-19.

This clone showed up just a few times. The chain carries TRBV3-1 (or the pseudogene TRBV3-2) and TRBJ1-5, with D hard to call. V was shortened by 1 base and J by 3 bases, with 7 bases between the two germline ends. Looked up from germline, CDR1 is LGHDT and CDR2 is YNNKEL (reference sequence). The CDR3 extends over 14 amino acids. CDR3 DNA sequence: TGTGCCAGCAGCCAAGGAGGAATCAATCAGCCCCAGCATTTT. Its translation: CASSQGGINQPQHF.

The sample holds a few counts of this clone. This rearrangement joins TRBV7-8 to TRBJ1-3; 8 nucleotides agree with TRBD1. Trimming took 5 bases from V and 5 from J; bases not matched to a gene: 8. This CDR3 has 15 amino acids. Per the germline V gene, CDR1 is SGHVS and CDR2 is FQNEAQ. As DNA, the CDR3 is TGTGCCAGCAGCCTCACACAGGGGGTTAGAAACACCATATATTTT. Encoded protein: CASSLTQGVRNTIYF.

This clone was counted a single time. The rearrangement links TRBV2 to TRBJ1-3; 8 positions match TRBD1. Looked up from germline, CDR1 is SNHLY and CDR2 is FYNNEI. V lost 6 bases to trimming and J lost 7 bases; unmatched junction nucleotides: 5. This CDR3 contains 13 residues. DNA for the CDR3: TGTGCCAGCAGGGACAGGGAAGCGAACACCATATATTTT. Protein product: CASRDREANTIYF.

The chain employs TRBV2 and TRBJ2-7; TRBD2 might be the D (6 bases). Germline V gene data show CDR1 as SNHLY and CDR2 as FYNNEI. The CDR3 extends over 15 amino acids. The V end lost 6 bases, the J end lost 2 bases, and 17 bases lay between the germline ends. As DNA, the CDR3 is TGTGCCAGCAGAGGATTGGTAGCGGTTGCCTACGAGCAGTACTTC. This translates into CASRGLVAVAYEQYF.

The chain couples TRBV11-2 to TRBJ1-2; 7 bases line up with TRBD1. Germline V gene sequence: CDR1 SGHAT, CDR2 FQNNGV. The CDR3 sequence is 16 residues long. With V trimmed by 5 bases and J by 4 bases, 13 bases remained unmatched. The CDR3 coding sequence is TGTGCCAGCAGCACTGCCCGACAGGGAGCAGTCTATGGCTACACCTTC. Residues: CASSTARQGAVYGYTF.

CDR3 amino acids: CASSLGSAAYEQYF. CDR3 sequence (DNA): TGTGCCAGCAGCTTAGGTAGCGCCGCCTACGAGCAGTACTTC. The J gene is TRBJ2-7, the V gene TRBV7-2; possibly TRBD2 for D (5 bases). Germline-derived CDR1 and CDR2 are SGHTA and FQGNSA. CDR3 length equals 14 residues. V lost 1 base to trimming and J lost 2 bases, with 9 bases between them.

This clone has only one observation. The chain carries TRBV3-1 (or the pseudogene TRBV3-2) and TRBJ2-2; 7 positions match TRBD2. J gave up 7 bases and V 3 bases, and 5 bases lay outside the gene matches. The CDR3 consists of 14 residues. The germline gives CDR1 LGHDT, CDR2 YNNKEL (reference sequence). CDR3 in amino acids: CASSQRGGDGELFF. In DNA, the CDR3 is TGTGCCAGCAGCCAGCGGGGAGGGGACGGGGAGCTGTTTTTT.

This clone was seen a few times. This chain connects TRBV19 to TRBJ1-1; D gene unclear. V lost 7 bases and J 3 bases, leaving 9 bases between the germline ends. The germline gives CDR1 LNHDA, CDR2 SQIVND (reference sequence). The CDR3 is 12 residues long. The CDR3 loop is CASNRGDTEAFF. The DNA for the CDR3 is TGTGCCAGTAATCGCGGGGACACTGAAGCTTTCTTT.

The CDR3: CASTQGKDTEAFF. As DNA, the CDR3 is TGTGCCAGCACACAGGGGAAGGACACTGAAGCTTTCTTT. The chain joins TRBV5-6 to TRBJ1-1; TRBD1 aligns across 7 bases. With V trimmed by 6 bases and J by 3 bases, 5 bases remained unmatched. CDR3 length: 13 amino acids. Germline assignment: CDR1 SGHDT and CDR2 YYEEEE. Combining the CDR3 with reference TRBV5-6 and TRBJ1-1 gives the whole variable domain DAGVTQSPTHLIKTRGQQVTLRCSPKSGHDTVSWYQQALGQGPQFIFQYYEEEERQRGNFPDRFSGHQFPNYSSELNVNALLLGDSALYLCASTQGKDTEAFFGQGTRLTVV.

The J gene is TRBJ1-1, the V gene TRBV11-2; possible D gene TRBD1, 6 bases. This CDR3 has 16 amino acids. Trimming stripped 2 bases from V and 1 base from J, with 14 bases between. The V gene's germline CDR1 is SGHAT and CDR2 FQNNGV. CDR3 nucleotides: TGTGCCAGCAGCTTAAGTATAGGGGGGGCGAACACTGAAGCTTTCTTT. Encoded protein: CASSLSIGGANTEAFF.

Concerning this clone itself: The sample carries other DNA sequences with the same CDR3. The V call is TRBV5-4, the J call TRBJ1-2, with 10 bases lining up with TRBD1. With V trimmed by 4 bases and J by 5 bases, 5 bases remained unmatched. There are 14 residues in the CDR3. Germline loops: CDR1 SGHNT, CDR2 YYREEE (reference sequence). The CDR3 loop reads CASSPGQGGYGYTF. For the CDR3, the DNA is TGTGCCAGCAGCCCCGGACAGGGGGGTTATGGCTACACCTTC. Full variable domain (outside the CDR3, taken from reference TRBV5-4 and TRBJ1-2): ETGVTQSPTHLIKTRGQQVTLRCSSQSGHNTVSWYQQALGQGPQFIFQYYREEENGRGNFPPRFSGLQFPNYSSELNVNALELDDSALYLCASSPGQGGYGYTFGSGTRLTVV.

DNA of the CDR3: TGTGCCAGTAGTATCGGTAGCGGGAGTTCTCTCGATGAGCAGTTCTTC. Translating it yields CASSIGSGSSLDEQFF. The V and J genes are TRBV19 and TRBJ2-1; 9 nucleotides line up with TRBD2. Germline V lookup: CDR1 LNHDA, CDR2 SQIVND (reference sequence). V lost 3 bases and J lost 8; bases outside the gene matches: 11. The CDR3 sequence is 16 residues long.

This clone was picked up a small number of times. The V gene is TRBV19, the J gene TRBJ2-3; 8 bases match TRBD2. From germline, CDR1 is LNHDA and CDR2 SQIVND (reference sequence). The ends lost 1 base at V and 0 bases at J; junction bases unmatched: 6. The CDR3 runs to 17 residues. For the CDR3, the DNA is TGTGCCAGTAGTATAGGAAGGGCGGGAGGTAGCACAGATACGCAGTATTTT. Protein product: CASSIGRAGGSTDTQYF.

CDR3 nucleotide sequence: TGTGCCAGTAGTATACAGTTGCGACGGACTAGCGGGGAAGAGACCCAGTACTTC. Amino acids: CASSIQLRRTSGEETQYF. The rearrangement uses TRBV19 and TRBJ2-5, with 12 bases fitting TRBD2. The trim removed 2 bases at V and 3 bases at J, leaving 10 bases unmatched. From germline, CDR1 is LNHDA and CDR2 SQIVND (reference sequence). This CDR3 is built from 18 residues.

This chain joins TRBV5-1 and TRBJ1-3; TRBD1 might be the D (5 bases). The CDR3 has 16 residues. V lost 0 bases and J lost 0, with 10 bases in between. Germline V gene sequence: CDR1 SGHRS, CDR2 YFSETQ. CDR3 coding DNA: TGCGCCAGCAGCTTGGGCAGGGCAAGCTCTGGAAACACCATATATTTT. Translated: CASSLGRASSGNTIYF.